This T cell receptor (beta chain) derives from a study of T cell responses to AZD1222 COVID-19 vaccine (dated by TCRdb to about 2021). Turning to the overall study: AZD1222 recipients with second doses at about 4 weeks or about 12 weeks were pooled, because spike-specific TCR depth and breadth did not differ between schedules. Enrollment into the trials was organized by age into subgroups of 18-55, 56-69 and 70-plus years, and those subgroups contained roughly 140, 27 and 60 TCR-sequenced participants, respectively. TCR sequencing was performed for 230 to 250 trial participants, of whom 200 to 210 were given two doses of AZD1222 and around 25 were given two doses of MenACWY control vaccine.

The research as a whole found: No day 14 peak-response samples were available, so repertoires were characterized only after the peak T cell response. Only six or seven AZD1222 recipients were SARS-CoV-2 seropositive at baseline, limiting conclusions about previously exposed vaccinees. Spike-specific TCR breadth and depth rose significantly after two AZD1222 doses compared with day 0 and with MenACWY recipients. The vaccine-associated CD4 TCRs covered the entire spike protein, and the dominant responses fell in regions 160-218 and 743-854. Reportedly, close to half of the unique spike-specific TCRs recognized epitopes lying outside the regions that are mutated in the B.1.351 and B.1.1.7 variants. The 56-69-year group was small, and its depth increase did not reach significance, likely because of low power. Participants were mostly white British, with more females than males. The authors suggested clonal diversity may have been underestimated.

The CDR3 regions of human TCRbeta chains were analyzed by immunosequencing. On the study's bioinformatics: TCRs in the repertoires were matched against a reference library of SARS-CoV-2-specific TCRs that had been generated with the MIRA antigen-specificity platform. Breadth was defined as the fraction of unique TCRs that were SARS-CoV-2-associated, and depth was defined as the fraction of total T cells that were SARS-CoV-2-associated. Each spike-specific TCR was assigned to its reactive spike region and to a CD4 or CD8 class using the MIRA data. Log10-transformed breadth and depth values were compared by one-way ANOVA with Sidak's multiple comparisons tests. The source is immuneACCESS, and TCRdb retained only in-frame sequences with V and J called. Part of the clones is not carried over; for the studies checked, unresolved V genes explain less than half of this, and the remainder is unexplained. Clonal size and the V and J genes are those of that table, whereas D and trimming came from the DNA. The sample includes fewer than 120,000 clones, with around 80% observed a single time. Less than 5% of the sample comes from the top ten.

This specimen's time point label, per the study, means: baseline before first vaccination. The vaccinee samples were drawn from two UK trials, COV001 and COV002, one of which was a single-blind randomized controlled phase 2/3 trial testing AZD1222 (ChAdOx1 nCoV-19) in healthy adults. Trial participant PBMC samples were collected at day 0 and day 28 after the second dose for TCRbeta chain sequencing. There are a few counts of this clone. The antigen this receptor binds is unknown. One base away there is no much larger clone; base qualities are not given. For this chain, trimming is 5 bases at the V end and 9 bases at the J end, and the number of junction bases without a gene match is 12. Reading the germline V gene gives CDR1 SGHTA and CDR2 FQGNSA. From the cysteine up to the phenylalanine, the CDR3 has a length of 16 residues. Only the CDR3 DNA stays, 48 bases, in frame from base 1.

The rearrangement combines TRBV7-2 with TRBJ1-6; 8 middle bases align to TRBD1. The specimen comprised peripheral blood, sampled on day 0 of AZD1222 vaccination. This sequence originates from an adult in good health. The CDR3 reads CASSPKMDRAFSPLHF. Here is the DNA: TGTGCCAGCAGCCCGAAAATGGACAGGGCCTTTTCACCCCTCCACTTT.